These 25 T cell receptor beta chains originate from one sample sequenced in a study of cytomegalovirus exposure and HLA in healthy donors. Primers: 60 Vbeta forward and 13 Jbeta reverse. TCRdb's copy holds only in-frame clones and misses some; the assay was immunoSEQ multiplex PCR. The sample shows 100,000 or so clones, roughly 79% of them seen only once. Sample: PBMCs. The receptors come from a man between 35 and 55 years old in good health and CMV-seronegative.

The chain combines TRBV14 with TRBJ2-2; D may be TRBD2 (6 bases). This CDR3 region has 17 residues. In germline, CDR1 is SGHDN, CDR2 FVKESK. Between the trimmed V and J ends, which lost 0 bases and 4 bases, there was a span of 15 bases. Written as DNA, the CDR3 is TGTGCCAGCAGCCAAGACAGGGACTCGAGGGTCACCGGGGAGCTGTTTTTT. Its protein is CASSQDRDSRVTGELFF.

The chain employs TRBV14 and TRBJ1-1, with D possibly TRBD1 on 5 matching bases. Germline assignment: CDR1 SGHDN and CDR2 FVKESK. The CDR3 is 14 amino acids. V was trimmed by 1 base and J by 4 bases, leaving 10 bases between them. CDR3 sequence: CASSQGRVSTEAFF. Written as DNA, the CDR3 is TGTGCCAGCAGCCAAGGCAGGGTTTCCACTGAAGCTTTCTTT.

The chain couples TRBV7-3 to TRBJ2-3; perhaps TRBD1 as D (6 bases). Germline V gene lookup returns CDR1 SGHTA and CDR2 FQGTGA. This CDR3 is 15 amino acids long. V lost 6 bases and J lost 0, with 13 bases in between. The CDR3, as DNA: TGTGCCAGCAGTCCAGGGGCCCATAGCACAGATACGCAGTATTTT. It specifies CASSPGAHSTDTQYF. Complete variable domain (other parts from reference TRBV7-3 and TRBJ2-3): GAGVSQTPSNKVTEKGKYVELRCDPISGHTALYWYRQSLGQGPEFLIYFQGTGAADDSGLPNDRFFAVRPEGSVSTLKIQRTERGDSAVYLCASSPGAHSTDTQYFGPGTRLTVL.

Concerning this clone: One end of the junction does not line up with germline, which may come from a read error. The rearrangement links TRBV7-9 to TRBJ2-5; TRBD2 agrees at 10 bases. The CDR3 totals 13 residues. Germline values: CDR1 SEHNR, CDR2 FQNEAQ (reference sequence). CDR3 nucleotide sequence: TGTTCCAGCAGTTCTAGCGGGAGAGAGACCCAGTACTTC. Its protein is CSSSSSGRETQYF. The entire variable domain, with the rest obtained from reference TRBV7-9 and TRBJ2-5, is as follows: DTGVSQNPRHKITKRGQNVTFRCDPISEHNRLYWYRQTLGQGPEFLTYFQNEAQLEKSRLLSDRFSAERPKGSFSTLEIQRTEQGDSAMYLCSSSSSGRETQYFGPGTRLLVL.

The J gene is TRBJ2-5, the V gene TRBV15, with 7 bases fitting TRBD2. Trimming took 0 bases from V and 5 from J; bases not matched to a gene: 6. CDR1 and CDR2 from the germline V gene are LNHNV and YYDKDF (reference sequence). The CDR3 loop spans 15 amino acids. CDR3 coding DNA: TGTGCCACCAGCAGAGATTTGGCTAGCGGCGAGACCCAGTACTTC. Its translation is CATSRDLASGETQYF.

This chain links TRBV6-5 with TRBJ2-5; 8 positions agree with TRBD1. The J segment lost 5 bases and the V segment lost 0 bases, leaving 5 bases of the junction unmatched. The germline V gene has CDR1 MNHEY and CDR2 SVGAGI. The CDR3 spans 15 residues. The DNA for the CDR3 is TGTGCCAGCAGTTACTCCGACAGGGGCCTGGAGACCCAGTACTTC. Protein product: CASSYSDRGLETQYF.

The chain links TRBV4-1 to TRBJ2-2, with a weak D call TRBD2 (6 bases). The V end lost 0 bases, the J end lost 6 bases, and 11 bases lay between the germline ends. Germline-derived CDR1 and CDR2 are MGHRA and YSYEKL. This CDR3 region has 15 residues. Here the CDR3 DNA reads TGCGCCAGCAGCCAAGATGGGGACTGGCCCGGGGAGCTGTTTTTT. Protein: CASSQDGDWPGELFF.

The chain couples TRBV2 to TRBJ2-1; D gene uncertain. The CDR3 runs 13 residues. Looked up from germline, CDR1 is SNHLY and CDR2 is FYNNEI. Trimming took 11 bases from V and 0 from J, leaving 11 bases between them. CDR3 sequence: CAGDGNSYNEQFF. CDR3 coding DNA: TGTGCCGGAGACGGAAACTCCTACAATGAGCAGTTCTTC.

This sequence joins TRBV27 and TRBJ2-1; unclear D gene. CDR1 and CDR2 (germline): MNHEY, SMNVEV (reference sequence). CDR3 length equals 15 residues. V was shortened by 3 bases and J by 0 bases, with 9 bases between the two germline ends. The CDR3 nucleotides read TGTGCCAGCAGTTTTTCGGTATTCTCCTACAATGAGCAGTTCTTC. Protein product: CASSFSVFSYNEQFF.

CDR3 in amino acids: CASSSRQGARVETQYF. The CDR3 coding sequence is TGTGCCAGCAGTTCGAGGCAGGGGGCGCGGGTAGAGACCCAGTACTTC. V and J are TRBV27 and TRBJ2-5; 8 bases fit TRBD1. V shed 4 bases, J shed 4 bases, and the junction held 11 bases outside the gene matches. CDR3 length: 16 residues. In germline, CDR1 is MNHEY, CDR2 SMNVEV (reference sequence).

The V and J genes are TRBV4-1 and TRBJ2-7, with D perhaps TRBD2 (6 bases). This CDR3 spans 17 amino acids. The germline gives CDR1 MGHRA, CDR2 YSYEKL. V lost 4 bases, J lost 6 bases, and 25 bases lay in between. The CDR3 is CASSPTAGTLSWVEQYF. The CDR3 bases are TGCGCCAGCAGCCCTACCGCGGGGACCCTGTCCTGGGTCGAGCAGTACTTC.

V is TRBV6-5 and J is TRBJ2-7; the match to TRBD2 covers 9 bases. The CDR3 has 15 amino acids. Per the germline V gene, CDR1 is MNHEY and CDR2 is SVGAGI. Germline trimming cut 5 bases from V and 5 bases from J; bases unmatched to any gene: 10. CDR3 sequence: CASSGWGGGGHEQYF. DNA for the CDR3: TGTGCCAGCAGTGGATGGGGCGGGGGGGGGCACGAGCAGTACTTC.

This clone was seen more than once but under ten times. J is TRBJ1-5 and V is TRBV10-3; D remains unclear. CDR1 is ENHRY, CDR2 SYGVKD, per germline. The CDR3 has 13 amino acids. Trimming removed 2 bases from V and 6 bases from J, with 8 bases in between. For the CDR3, the DNA is TGTGCCATCAGTGAGACGGCGGTTCAGCCCCAGCATTTT. As protein: CAISETAVQPQHF.

This sequence joins TRBV9 and TRBJ1-2, with 9 bases lining up with TRBD1. The CDR3 is 14 residues long. The ends lost 4 bases at V and 7 bases at J; junction bases unmatched: 8. CDR1 is SGDLS, CDR2 YYNGEE, per germline. CDR3 region: CASSSQGQGSGYTF. The CDR3 coding sequence is TGTGCCAGCAGCTCGCAGGGACAGGGAAGTGGCTACACCTTC.

The CDR3 spells CASTREDRRPGETQYF. The CDR3 nucleotides read TGTGCCAGCACCCGGGAGGACAGACGACCTGGGGAGACCCAGTACTTC. The J gene is TRBJ2-5, the V gene TRBV5-4, with D perhaps TRBD2 (7 bases). The CDR3 is made up of 16 amino acids. Deletions cut 6 bases from V and 5 bases from J, with 23 bases between. Germline CDR1 is SGHNT and CDR2 is YYREEE (reference sequence).

Concerning this clone itself: Mismatch with germline at one junction end may stem from a read error. The chain joins TRBV5-8 to TRBJ2-7; a possible D gene is TRBD2 (6 bases). The germline gives CDR1 SGHTS, CDR2 YDEGEE. This CDR3 comprises 14 residues. The CDR3 is CASSQGNTDYAQYF. The CDR3 bases are TGTGCCAGCAGCCAAGGAAACACGGACTACGCGCAGTACTTC.

This clone was counted only a few times. The chain has TRBV27 and TRBJ2-1; D ambiguous. CDR3 length: 13 amino acids. Between the trimmed V and J ends, which lost 7 bases and 6 bases, there was a span of 13 bases. Looked up from germline, CDR1 is MNHEY and CDR2 is SMNVEV (reference sequence). The CDR3 sequence: CASNDLLANEQFF. The CDR3 nucleotides are TGTGCCAGCAACGACTTATTAGCCAATGAGCAGTTCTTC.

CDR3 region: CASSSPGTAAYEQYF. CDR3 bases: TGTGCCAGCAGTTCTCCCGGGACAGCCGCCTACGAGCAGTACTTC. The chain has TRBV27 and TRBJ2-7; 7 nucleotides line up with TRBD1. CDR3 length equals 15 residues. Looked up from germline, CDR1 is MNHEY and CDR2 is SMNVEV (reference sequence). V dropped 4 bases and J dropped 2; count of bases not matched to a gene: 8.

The genes are TRBV12-5 and TRBJ2-5; 7 bases map to TRBD1. CDR3 length: 12 amino acids. The J segment lost 8 bases and the V segment lost 1 base, leaving 1 base of the junction unmatched. The germline gives CDR1 LGHNT, CDR2 FRNRAP. The CDR3 protein is CASGLGQGTQYF. The CDR3 DNA follows: TGTGCTAGTGGTTTGGGACAGGGTACCCAGTACTTC.

V is TRBV5-1 and J is TRBJ2-1; TRBD2 matches 14 bases. The germline V gene encodes CDR1 SGHRS and CDR2 YFSETQ. After removal of 0 bases from V and 12 bases from J, the junction contained 8 bases not matched to a gene. This CDR3 is 16 amino acids long. The chain's CDR3 is CASSLEPGLAGEGQFF. CDR3 DNA sequence: TGCGCCAGCAGCTTGGAGCCGGGACTAGCGGGAGAGGGGCAGTTCTTC.

The gene calls are TRBV29-1 and TRBJ2-5, with D perhaps TRBD1 (6 bases). CDR1 and CDR2 (germline): SQVTM, ANQGSEA. V shed 6 bases and J shed 5 bases, with 10 bases lying between them. This CDR3 spans 11 amino acids. CDR3 nucleotide sequence: TGCAGCGTGCAGGGGTGGGAGACCCAGTACTTC. It codes for CSVQGWETQYF. The variable domain in full, completed from reference TRBV29-1 and TRBJ2-5, reads SAVISQKPSRDICQRGTSLTIQCQVDSQVTMMFWYRQQPGQSLTLIATANQGSEATYESGFVIDKFPISRPNLTFSTLTVSNMSPEDSSIYLCSVQGWETQYFGPGTRLLVL.

The chain links TRBV7-8 to TRBJ2-5, with D perhaps matching TRBD2 (6 bases). Germline V lookup: CDR1 SGHVS, CDR2 FQNEAQ. The V gene lost 5 bases and the J gene lost 2 bases, with 12 bases spanning the gap. The CDR3 spans 14 residues. The CDR3, as DNA: TGTGCCAGCAGCCTCTACGGAGGGCAAGAGACCCAGTACTTC. Residues: CASSLYGGQETQYF.

The gene calls are TRBV28 and TRBJ1-1; maybe TRBD1 (6 bases). V lost 6 bases and J lost 5, with 13 bases in between. Germline CDR1 reads MDHEN; CDR2 reads SYDVKM. The CDR3 is 13 amino acids. The CDR3 bases are TGTGCCAGCAGCTGGGGGCGAGGGACTGAAGCTTTCTTT. Amino acids: CASSWGRGTEAFF.

V gene TRBV4-1 combines with J gene TRBJ2-7, with D uncertain. V was shortened by 4 bases and J by 4 bases, with 11 bases between the two germline ends. The CDR3 sequence is 13 residues long. Germline CDR1 is MGHRA and CDR2 is YSYEKL. CDR3 in amino acids: CASSRAREYEQYF. CDR3 nucleotide sequence: TGCGCCAGCAGCCGAGCGCGAGAATACGAGCAGTACTTC.

The chain joins TRBV28 to TRBJ1-5; D uncertain. Germline CDR1 reads MDHEN; CDR2 reads SYDVKM. The CDR3 runs to 14 residues. The V end lost 7 bases, the J end lost 0 bases, and 10 bases lay between the germline ends. The CDR3 sequence is CASIRLYSNQPQHF. CDR3 coding DNA: TGTGCCAGCATTAGATTGTATAGCAATCAGCCCCAGCATTTT. Full variable domain (rest looked up from reference TRBV28 and TRBJ1-5): DVKVTQSSRYLVKRTGEKVFLECVQDMDHENMFWYRQDPGLGLRLIYFSYDVKMKEKGDIPEGYSVSREKKERFSLILESASTNQTSMYLCASIRLYSNQPQHFGDGTRLSIL.